This T cell receptor (beta chain) is from a study of T cell responses to AZD1222 COVID-19 vaccine. Study-wide results and limits: With dominance at 160-218 and 743-854, vaccine-associated CD4 TCRs spanned spike.

On this clone: Its antigen is still unknown.

Germline loops: CDR1 SNHLY, CDR2 FYNNEI. The CDR3 is 14 amino acids. Deletions cut 6 bases from V and 0 bases from J, with 10 bases between. The data were produced by immunoSEQ multiplex PCR, yet TCRdb's version contains in-frame clones alone and is incomplete. The data contain about 120,000 clones, roughly 90% of them seen just once; the ten biggest clones take up almost 4.5%. The TCR comes from an adult in good health. The chain employs TRBV2 and TRBJ2-3, with D uncertain. The sample consisted of peripheral blood, taken on day 0 of AZD1222 vaccination. The CDR3 here is CASRRTSSTDTQYF. CDR3 coding DNA: TGTGCCAGCAGGAGGACCTCTAGCACAGATACGCAGTATTTT.